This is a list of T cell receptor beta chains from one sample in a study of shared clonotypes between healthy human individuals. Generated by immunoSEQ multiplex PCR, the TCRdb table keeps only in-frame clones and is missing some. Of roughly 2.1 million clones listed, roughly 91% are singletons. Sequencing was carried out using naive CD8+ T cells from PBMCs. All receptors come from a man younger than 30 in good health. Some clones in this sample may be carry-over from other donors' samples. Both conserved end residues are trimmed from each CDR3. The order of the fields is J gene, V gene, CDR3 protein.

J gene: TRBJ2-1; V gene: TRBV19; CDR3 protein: ASSIGTSGNYNEQF
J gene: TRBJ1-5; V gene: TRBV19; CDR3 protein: ASSSLSNQPQH
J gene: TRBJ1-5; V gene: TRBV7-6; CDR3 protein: ASSPFRGLNQPQH
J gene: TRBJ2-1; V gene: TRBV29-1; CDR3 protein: SVVTSGRGEQF
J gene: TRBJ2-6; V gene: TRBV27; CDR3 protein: ASRRTVSGANVLT
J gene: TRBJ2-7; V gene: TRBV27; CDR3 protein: ASSSALGGEYEQY
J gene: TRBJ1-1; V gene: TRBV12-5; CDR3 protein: ASASGELEAF
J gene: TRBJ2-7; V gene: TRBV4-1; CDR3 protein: ASSQGDRDTYEQY
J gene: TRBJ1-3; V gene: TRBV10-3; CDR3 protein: AIRTGGTASGNTIY
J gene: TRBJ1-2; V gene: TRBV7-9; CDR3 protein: ASSGRTDVNYGYT
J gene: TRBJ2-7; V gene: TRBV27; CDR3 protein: ASSLTSSLDEQY
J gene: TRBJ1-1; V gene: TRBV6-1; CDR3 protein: ASSRTGFGNTEAF
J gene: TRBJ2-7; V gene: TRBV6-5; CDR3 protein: ASSYGGTSALYEQY
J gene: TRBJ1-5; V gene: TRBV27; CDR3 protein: ASSYGQGSNQPQH
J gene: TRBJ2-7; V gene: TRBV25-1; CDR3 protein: ASSPGGEEQY
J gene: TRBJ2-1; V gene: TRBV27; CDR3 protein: ASSLSGGTYNEQF
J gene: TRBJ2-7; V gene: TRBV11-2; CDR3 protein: ASSLGDYEQY
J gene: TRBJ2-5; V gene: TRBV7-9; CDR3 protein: ASSSQGAGETQY
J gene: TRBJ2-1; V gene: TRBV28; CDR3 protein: ASSSGLAGGPGDNEQF
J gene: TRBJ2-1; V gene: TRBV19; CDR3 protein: ASRSKTVSSYNEQF
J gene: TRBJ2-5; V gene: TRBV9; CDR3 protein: ASSVVVGGGETQY
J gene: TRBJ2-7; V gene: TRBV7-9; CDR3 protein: ASSLKTGGYEQY
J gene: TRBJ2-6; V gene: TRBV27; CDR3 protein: ASSSTLAGGHSGANVLT
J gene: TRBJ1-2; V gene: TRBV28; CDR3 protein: ASSLFRDRPNYGYT
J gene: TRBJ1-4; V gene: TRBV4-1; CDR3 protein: ASSHSGLDATNEKLF
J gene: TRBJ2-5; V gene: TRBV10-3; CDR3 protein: AISEVLTGETQY
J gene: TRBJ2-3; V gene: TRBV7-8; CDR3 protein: ASSSELAGVTDTQY
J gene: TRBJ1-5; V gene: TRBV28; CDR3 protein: ASSPAPEGNRPQH
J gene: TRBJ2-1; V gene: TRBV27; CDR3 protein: ASSRVDPYNEQF
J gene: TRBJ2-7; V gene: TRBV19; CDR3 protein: ASTAGTGPYEQY
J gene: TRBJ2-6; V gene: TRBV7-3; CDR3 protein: ASSRPTGISSGANVLT
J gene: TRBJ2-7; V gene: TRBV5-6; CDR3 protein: ASSLGGSSYEQY
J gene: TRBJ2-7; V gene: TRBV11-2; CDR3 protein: ASSLSGSSYEQY
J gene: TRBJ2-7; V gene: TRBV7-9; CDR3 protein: ASSFKTSGDTYEQY
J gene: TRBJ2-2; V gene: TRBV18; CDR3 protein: ASSPVPLDAGELF
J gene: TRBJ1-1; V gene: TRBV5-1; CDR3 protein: ASSFRENTEAF
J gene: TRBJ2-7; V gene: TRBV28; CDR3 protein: ASSLRGRLYEQY
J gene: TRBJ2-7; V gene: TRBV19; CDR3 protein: ASSRAGDHEQY
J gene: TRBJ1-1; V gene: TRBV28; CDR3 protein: ASRRTLGQMNTEAF
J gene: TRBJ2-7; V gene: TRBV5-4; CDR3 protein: ASSLAAGGTYEQY